This T cell receptor (beta chain) derives from a study of beta chain features in type 1 diabetes. As to this clone: Its antigen is still unknown.

The germline gives CDR1 SGHRS, CDR2 YFSETQ. J lost 3 bases, V lost 5 bases, and 15 bases had no gene match. This CDR3 has 18 residues. Findings and caveats of the study: Researchers report that Type 1 diabetes patients had moderately but significantly shorter TCRB CDR3s across all four CD4+ subsets.

The whole isolated RNA underwent reverse transcription, so sequencing captured expressed TCRB transcripts. Sequenced by immunoSEQ multiplex PCR; TCRdb stores in-frame clones only, minus some. There are some 250,000 clones in the sample; about 26% occur only once, and under 4.5% lies in the top ten. The sample was central memory CD4+ T cells from blood. The chain uses TRBV5-1 and TRBJ2-1; 9 nucleotides agree with TRBD2. The source of this sequence is a man aged 25 to 40 in good health. The CDR3 coding sequence is TGCGCCAGCAGTTCCCCCCTCGTTGGCGGGAGGGACTACAATGAGCAGTTCTTC. Translation gives CASSSPLVGGRDYNEQFF.